These 23 T cell receptor beta chains share one sample of origin, sequenced in a study of T cells after posttransplantation cyclophosphamide. Assay: immunoSEQ multiplex PCR; the TCRdb copy retains only in-frame clones and omits some. The sample holds about 9,200 clones, roughly 87% seen once. What was sequenced was memory CD4+ T cells sorted from PBMCs. These receptor sequences come from a woman aged 55-69 years in good health, CMV-negative, and a related stem cell transplant donor.

This rearrangement joins TRBV15 to TRBJ2-5, with D possibly matching TRBD1 (7 bases). The germline gives CDR1 LNHNV, CDR2 YYDKDF (reference sequence). There are 14 residues in the CDR3. V lost 8 bases and J 2 bases, leaving 15 bases between the germline ends. CDR3 in amino acids: CATHEGGQQETQYF. DNA of the CDR3: TGTGCCACCCATGAGGGGGGACAGCAAGAGACCCAGTACTTC.

The rearrangement uses TRBV28 and TRBJ1-3; D is undetermined. CDR3 length equals 15 residues. From germline, CDR1 is MDHEN and CDR2 SYDVKM. V gave up 2 bases and J gave up 0 bases, with 8 bases separating them. In DNA, the CDR3 is TGTGCCAGCAGTTTAATGGGCCTCTCTGGAAACACCATATATTTT. Protein product: CASSLMGLSGNTIYF.

This clone was recorded once. This chain connects TRBV7-9 to TRBJ2-2; D is unresolved. Trimming removed 5 bases from V and 6 bases from J, with 16 bases in between. The germline V gene has CDR1 SEHNR and CDR2 FQNEAQ (reference sequence). CDR3 length equals 15 residues. The CDR3, as DNA: TGTGCCAGCAGCCCCGTGAGGAGTTTCGCCGGGGAGCTGTTTTTT. It encodes CASSPVRSFAGELFF.

A note on this clone: The sample holds other DNA sequences that translate to the same CDR3. J is TRBJ1-6 and V is TRBV6-1; TRBD1 aligns across 9 bases. CDR1 and CDR2 from the germline V gene are MNHNS and SASEGT. V was clipped by 6 bases and J by 13 bases; unmatched bases: 13. This CDR3 is 15 amino acids long. CDR3 region: CASRETGGISSPLHF. The CDR3 nucleotides read TGTGCCAGCAGAGAGACAGGGGGAATTAGTTCCCCCCTCCACTTT.

The chain couples TRBV28 to TRBJ2-1, with TRBD2 identical over 8 bases. V was clipped by 4 bases and J by 6 bases; unmatched bases: 8. This CDR3 has 15 residues. CDR1 MDHEN and CDR2 SYDVKM come from the germline V gene. The CDR3 sequence is CASSSAGLGGNEQFF. CDR3 nucleotides: TGTGCCAGCAGTTCCGCGGGACTAGGTGGCAATGAGCAGTTCTTC.

The chain couples TRBV5-4 to TRBJ2-1; 8 nucleotides match TRBD1. The V gene's germline CDR1 is SGHNT and CDR2 YYREEE (reference sequence). V was clipped by 2 bases and J by 8 bases; unmatched bases: 6. The CDR3 spans 14 residues. The CDR3 bases are TGTGCCAGCAGCTTAGAATACAGGGGGTATGAGCAGTTCTTC. This translates into CASSLEYRGYEQFF.

The CDR3 is CASSFTSGSGNEQFF. The CDR3 region has the DNA TGTGCCAGCAGCTTTACCAGCGGGAGTGGAAATGAGCAGTTCTTC. The gene calls are TRBV5-6 and TRBJ2-1; TRBD2 matches 8 bases. This CDR3 has 15 residues. Trimming at V came to 2 bases and at J to 7 bases, leaving 8 bases not matched to a gene. The germline V gene has CDR1 SGHDT and CDR2 YYEEEE. The variable domain in full, completed from reference TRBV5-6 and TRBJ2-1, reads DAGVTQSPTHLIKTRGQQVTLRCSPKSGHDTVSWYQQALGQGPQFIFQYYEEEERQRGNFPDRFSGHQFPNYSSELNVNALLLGDSALYLCASSFTSGSGNEQFFGPGTRLTVL.

Concerning this clone: This sample includes further DNA sequences coding for the same CDR3. The CDR3: CATSSTQGARAETQYF. The CDR3 nucleotides are TGTGCCACCAGCAGCACCCAGGGCGCCCGAGCAGAGACCCAGTACTTC. The chain carries TRBV15 and TRBJ2-5; a weak D match, TRBD1 (5 bases). The CDR3 totals 16 residues. V lost 3 bases and J lost 4, with 18 bases in between. Germline loops: CDR1 LNHNV, CDR2 YYDKDF (reference sequence).

The rearrangement joins TRBV10-3 to TRBJ2-3; 13 positions agree with TRBD2. In germline, CDR1 is ENHRY, CDR2 SYGVKD. The ends lost 3 bases at V and 4 bases at J; junction bases unmatched: 19. The CDR3 extends over 21 amino acids. CDR3 region: CAISDPQRTSGSSRSPDTQYF. In nucleotides, the CDR3 is TGTGCCATCAGTGACCCCCAAAGGACTAGCGGGAGCTCAAGGTCACCAGATACGCAGTATTTT.

This chain uses TRBV2 with TRBJ2-3, with a weak D call TRBD2 (6 bases). The V end lost 3 bases, the J end lost 2 bases, and 12 bases lay between the germline ends. From germline, CDR1 is SNHLY and CDR2 FYNNEI. CDR3 size: 15 residues. CDR3 bases: TGTGCCAGCAGTGACGACGGGAGATACACAGATACGCAGTATTTT. Translating it yields CASSDDGRYTDTQYF.

The genes are TRBV29-1 and TRBJ1-2, with D hard to call. CDR1 and CDR2 (germline): SQVTM, ANQGSEA. Trimming pared 2 bases from V and 3 bases from J, leaving 10 bases between. The CDR3 sequence is 13 residues long. This chain's CDR3 is CSVENSPDYGYTF. CDR3 coding DNA: TGCAGCGTTGAAAATTCGCCGGACTATGGCTACACCTTC.

The V and J genes are TRBV11-2 and TRBJ2-7, with D maybe TRBD1 (7 bases). V was shortened by 5 bases and J by 4 bases, with 15 bases between the two germline ends. Looked up from germline, CDR1 is SGHAT and CDR2 is FQNNGV. The length of the CDR3 is 14 residues. CDR3 DNA: TGTGCCAGCAGCGCCGGAGGGACAGCTTACGAGCAGTACGTC. Residues: CASSAGGTAYEQYV.

The chain has TRBV18 and TRBJ1-2; 9 positions match TRBD1. CDR3 size: 18 residues. CDR1 and CDR2 from the germline V gene are KGHSH and LQKENI. Germline trimming cut 4 bases from V and 6 bases from J; bases unmatched to any gene: 18. The DNA for the CDR3 is TGTGCCAGCTCACTAATCCCGGGACAGGGAAGGGGTGACGATGGCTACACCTTC. It encodes CASSLIPGQGRGDDGYTF.

The rearrangement uses TRBV6-5 and TRBJ2-3, with a tentative D call TRBD2 (7 bases). This CDR3 contains 16 residues. Trimming took off 4 bases at V and 8 bases at J, with 22 bases between the two ends. Germline V CDR1 and CDR2: MNHEY, SVGAGI. CDR3 sequence reads: CASSFGGAGASSTQYF. Here the CDR3 DNA reads TGTGCCAGCAGTTTCGGGGGCGCGGGGGCATCGTCTACGCAGTATTTT.

The chain is built from TRBV7-2 and TRBJ2-2; D is perhaps TRBD1 (5 bases). CDR3 size: 15 residues. V was trimmed by 6 bases and J by 2 bases, leaving 13 bases between them. From germline, CDR1 is SGHTA and CDR2 FQGNSA. CDR3 sequence: CASRLGQGNTGELFF. CDR3 in DNA: TGTGCCAGCAGACTCGGGCAGGGAAACACCGGGGAGCTGTTTTTT. The complete variable domain, with remaining parts taken from reference TRBV7-2 and TRBJ2-2, reads GAGVSQSPSNKVTEKGKDVELRCDPISGHTALYWYRQSLGQGLEFLIYFQGNSAPDKSGLPSDRFSAERTGGSVSTLTIQRTQQEDSAVYLCASRLGQGNTGELFFGEGSRLTVL.

This clone was recorded only once. The chain combines TRBV7-9 with TRBJ1-1, with D possibly matching TRBD1 (6 bases). This CDR3 has 15 amino acids. V lost 5 bases and J lost 3, with 16 bases in between. Germline lookup yields CDR1 SEHNR and CDR2 FQNEAQ (reference sequence). The CDR3 DNA reads TGTGCCAGCAGCCCACAGGCGGGGGCGGACACTGAAGCTTTCTTT. As protein: CASSPQAGADTEAFF.

This chain uses TRBV10-3 with TRBJ2-6, with TRBD2 matching 8 bases. The CDR3 has 16 residues. The germline gives CDR1 ENHRY, CDR2 SYGVKD. Trimming at V came to 7 bases and at J to 1 base, leaving 6 bases not matched to a gene. As DNA, the CDR3 is TGTGCCATCACCCCGGGGGGGGTATCTGGGGCCAACGTCCTGACTTTC. It translates to CAITPGGVSGANVLTF.

The V and J genes are TRBV5-1 and TRBJ2-7; a possible D gene is TRBD1 (5 bases). The CDR3 has 14 residues. V gave up 1 base and J gave up 3 bases, with 11 bases separating them. Germline V CDR1 and CDR2: SGHRS, YFSETQ. In DNA, the CDR3 is TGCGCCAGCAGCTTGAGGCAGGGCAGCTACGAGCAGTACTTC. It translates to CASSLRQGSYEQYF. The full variable domain, with the rest looked up from reference TRBV5-1 and TRBJ2-7, is KAGVTQTPRYLIKTRGQQVTLSCSPISGHRSVSWYQQTPGQGLQFLFEYFSETQRNKGNFPGRFSGRQFSNSRSEMNVSTLELGDSALYLCASSLRQGSYEQYFGPGTRLTVT.

The chain combines TRBV5-4 with TRBJ2-5; 8 positions agree with TRBD1. CDR3 length: 13 residues. The V and J ends lost 5 bases and 5 bases, in that order; junction bases with no gene match: 5. CDR1 is SGHNT, CDR2 YYREEE, per germline (reference sequence). The CDR3 region has the DNA TGTGCCAGCAGTCAGACAGGGGTGGAGACCCAGTACTTC. Amino acids: CASSQTGVETQYF. Full variable domain (missing parts from reference TRBV5-4 and TRBJ2-5): ETGVTQSPTHLIKTRGQQVTLRCSSQSGHNTVSWYQQALGQGPQFIFQYYREEENGRGNFPPRFSGLQFPNYSSELNVNALELDDSALYLCASSQTGVETQYFGPGTRLLVL.

Written as DNA, the CDR3 is TGCGCCAGCAGCTTGGGGTTGGGGACTGTACAAGAGACCCAGTACTTC. Its protein product is CASSLGLGTVQETQYF. The chain uses TRBV5-1 and TRBJ2-5, with D tentatively TRBD2 (6 bases). The CDR3 sequence is 16 residues long. In germline, CDR1 is SGHRS, CDR2 YFSETQ. V was trimmed by 0 bases and J by 2 bases, leaving 14 bases between them.

The genes are TRBV6-1 and TRBJ2-3; 7 bases align to TRBD1. Germline CDR1 and CDR2: MNHNS and SASEGT. With V trimmed by 3 bases and J by 1 base, 4 bases remained unmatched. This CDR3 is built from 15 residues. CDR3 amino acids: CASSEGQPGTDTQYF. CDR3 coding DNA: TGTGCCAGCAGTGAGGGACAGCCAGGCACAGATACGCAGTATTTT.

The chain combines TRBV19 with TRBJ1-5; maybe TRBD1 (5 bases). V was trimmed by 4 bases and J by 6 bases, leaving 19 bases between them. Germline-derived CDR1 and CDR2 are LNHDA and SQIVND (reference sequence). This CDR3 contains 16 residues. The DNA for the CDR3 is TGTGCCAGTAGTACTTTCGAACTCGGGAGGGGTCAGCCCCAGCATTTT. It translates to CASSTFELGRGQPQHF.

As for this clone: Other DNA sequences in this sample translate to the same CDR3. This chain uses TRBV7-9 with TRBJ2-5, with 8 bases identical to TRBD1. CDR3 length: 14 residues. CDR1 is SEHNR and CDR2 is FQNEAQ in the germline V gene (reference sequence). The trim removed 4 bases at V and 4 bases at J, leaving 5 bases unmatched. The CDR3 reads CASSSPGQGETQYF. The CDR3 nucleotides read TGTGCCAGCAGCTCTCCCGGACAGGGAGAGACCCAGTACTTC.